This T cell receptor (beta chain) came from a study of cytomegalovirus exposure and HLA in healthy donors (dated by TCRdb to the late 2010s). In the study overall: An earlier analysis of approximately 600 of the donors reported 250 to 300 Gb of sequence data and roughly 100 million unique TCR beta sequences from 190 million or so T cells. Approximately 300 gigabases of sequencing data and roughly 81 million unique TCR sequences made up an early release that covered approximately 700 HLA-typed donors. Of the roughly 400 genotyped donors, 81% were placed in the genetic ancestry cluster associated with self-reported Caucasian donors. The aim of the study was to test whether cataloging public T cell receptors could identify signatures of past pathogen exposure. The study profiled the T cell repertoires of 500 to 800 subjects by immunosequencing and related them to cytomegalovirus serostatus. Besides the first cohort of 666 subjects, a separate validation cohort made up of 120 different subjects was used. The study combined high-throughput TCR immunosequencing, statistical association of individual TCRs with disease status, and machine learning to predict cytomegalovirus infection status. A later analysis re-examined previously published TCR beta repertoires from about 700 donors and added high-resolution HLA genotyping to investigate patterns of TCR occurrence. In the later analysis, no new phenotypic data were used to find candidate immune exposures; instead, reliance was placed on TCR beta sequences and their occurrence across donors. To decide whether each TCR beta V gene segment behaved as functional or pseudogenic, an earlier analysis of some 580 of the donors relied on high-throughput TCR beta sequencing. Donor age, sex, ethnicity and CMV serostatus were collected together with the repertoire data. A later genetic analysis used genome-wide SNP genotypes for about three fifths of the 666 donors, treating that subset as a discovery cohort. All discovery cohort repertoires had been generated on a single sequencing platform. Both class I and class II loci were covered by HLA typing, at four-digit resolution. Typing coverage varied by locus: about 629-630 donors for A, B, C, DRB1 and DQB1; 500 to 550 for DQA1; some 610 for DPA1; roughly 450 for DPB1. About 5 DR-DQ haplotypes were handled as single units for association and clustering, since linkage in the cohort was strong. Among some 400 genotyped donors of the cohort, an average of roughly 230,000 unique TCR beta nucleotide sequences was sequenced per donor, of which about 20% were non-productive.

Overall study results and their limits: A later genetic analysis associated a missense DCLRE1C variant with V-gene and J-gene trimming of TCR beta chains, and an independent cohort replicated the association. Cytomegalovirus status was reported to be diagnosed by the classifier with high specificity and sensitivity in both the original and validation cohorts. A cluster of highly shared sequence variants was judged likely to represent a technical artifact of the sequencing pipeline. Across donors, most TCR sequences were observed very rarely, whereas some public TCRs were present in many individuals. Broadly in line with IMGT annotations, most TCR beta V segments showed up in productive rearrangements about 90% or about 30% of the time in an earlier analysis of 587 of the donors. According to a later analysis, most CMV-associated TCR beta chains appeared to be HLA-restricted, and the HLA associations seemed to be driven largely by CMV exposure. In this cohort, only TCR beta chains were sequenced, and detectable features were limited by the absence of alpha or paired-chain data. At a false discovery rate of 0.05, a later analysis linked about 17,000 TCR beta sequences to specific HLA alleles. Because counts were too low, seventeen rarely observed V segments, including chromosome 9 orphons, were excluded from the earlier analysis of fewer than 650 of the donors. The authors suggested that the approach could potentially be extended to other disease states and immunological phenotypes. According to a later genetic analysis, donors in an Asian-associated ancestry cluster had fewer N-insertions in productive TCRs than the approximately 700-donor mean. Correlated functional status among segregating V segments might reflect linkage disequilibrium, but an unknown experimental factor could not be ruled out. A further reported finding was that TCR beta sequences accurately predicted the HLA-A and HLA-B alleles for most subjects in the first cohort. A later analysis reported that several top co-occurrence clusters appeared linked to parvovirus B19, influenza, CMV and Epstein-Barr virus. Because some donors lacked HLA typing at each locus, the association tests relied only on the typed subset. In vitro tests confirmed that three of the cytomegalovirus-associated TCR beta chains recognize cytomegalovirus antigens. In a later analysis, HLA-associated TCR beta chains were found to be more clonally expanded and to have lower generation probabilities than equally common non-associated chains. Some IMGT-functional V segments, including TRBV6-2 and TRBV6-3, could not be distinguished by the 87-base-pair reads and were therefore excluded. In a later analysis, the rate of TCR association differed among HLA loci, with DRB1 alleles having the most associated TCRs and HLA-C alleles having the fewest. The study listed 150 to 200 TCR beta chains as associated with cytomegalovirus. CMV serostatus was the only immune exposure information available for the cohort. When HLA alleles, especially DR and DQ, strongly co-occurred, attributing TCR associations to individual alleles was difficult. The presence/absence analyses assumed that sequencing depth was roughly uniform across donors, and that assumption may not be true.

The cohort was made up of under 800 healthy bone marrow donors. Cohort members were all nominally healthy when sampled, although unrecorded immune exposures were likely present. The donor tested CMV seropositive and was one of the 289 seropositive cohort members. Every donor gave a peripheral blood sample, and the peripheral blood mononuclear cells from that sample were used for TCR beta sequencing. Genomic DNA was extracted from the blood cell samples with the Qiagen DNeasy Blood Extraction Kit. V loses 4 bases, J loses 3 bases, and the germline ends lie 9 bases apart. The CDR3 runs 13 amino acids, cysteine and phenylalanine included. Of the read, only the CDR3 DNA is kept; its 39 bases are in frame from base 1. According to the germline V gene (reference sequence), CDR1 reads MNHEY and CDR2 reads SMNVEV. Remarks on this clone: Its antigen target is currently unknown. Per-nucleotide qualities are absent, and no much larger clonotype sits a single base away.

The method was the immunoSEQ multiplex PCR assay. A mixture of 60 forward primers for TCR Vbeta segments and 13 reverse primers for TCR Jbeta segments was used in the multiplex PCR. Amplification of the CDR3 region of rearranged TCR beta genes was performed with a multiplex PCR assay on genomic DNA. On the Illumina HiSeq System, the amplified TCR beta libraries were sequenced as 87-base-pair reads. Turning to the authors' computational methods: A later analysis counted some 74 million unique TCR beta chains across the 700 or so repertoires, and roughly 9.9 million of these chains were shared by at least two donors. A nearest-neighbor algorithm error-corrected the raw reads and collapsed the reads into unique sequences, merging closely related sequences to remove PCR and sequencing errors. CDR3 sequences were aligned to IMGT reference sequences to assign V, D and J gene segments. For a sequence to be retained, at least a six-nucleotide match to both a V gene segment and a J gene segment was required. Rearrangements were classified as productive when the CDR3 lacked stop codons and remained in frame with V and J, and all other rearrangements were classified as non-productive. CDR3 was defined by IMGT convention, running from the second conserved V-encoded cysteine to the conserved J-encoded phenylalanine. The earlier analysis of about 500 of the donors excluded sequences that lacked an unambiguous match to a single V gene segment. An earlier analysis of over 450 of the donors classified V segments as functional when productive rearrangements were above 56.7% and as segregating when the standard deviation between donors was above 5%. A statistical classification framework was built for diagnosing cytomegalovirus status from the catalog of TCR beta chain sequences. In a later analysis, V and J genes were assigned by comparing TCR nucleotide sequences against IMGT/GENE-DB human TR gene sequences. In a later analysis, CDR3 sequences and most-parsimonious VDJ recombination scenarios were assigned using the TCRdist pipeline. A later analysis defined each TCR beta chain by its CDR3 amino acid sequence plus V-gene family, and excluded reads lacking a unique V-gene family. As a way to deal with suspected cross-contamination and a sequencing artifact, a later analysis dropped 450 to 600 nucleotide sequences that were highly shared and had low generation probability. In a later analysis, a clonal expansion index was calculated for each public chain from normalized within-repertoire ranks of inferred template counts. In a later analysis, generation probabilities were computed using a VDJ recombination model fitted to out-of-frame rearrangements, and the results were checked against IGoR. In a later analysis, hypergeometric tests were used to score TCR-TCR, TCR-HLA and TCR-CMV co-occurrence, with a repertoire-size bias correction applied to TCR pairs. A later analysis estimated false discovery rates by permuting HLA or CMV assignments 20 times. In a later analysis, co-occurring TCRs were grouped with DBSCAN, and TCRdist sequence similarity was added when clustering was performed within HLA-allele-positive subsets. Co-occurrence clustering excluded repertoires with fewer than 30,000 or more than 120,000 public chains, plus five with anomalous nucleotide sharing. TCRdb obtained this table from immuneACCESS and retained in-frame rearrangements with V and J assigned. These tables miss some clones; where compared with another copy, unresolved V genes account for less than half of the shortfall, and the remainder is unexplained. D and trimming come from the DNA, and the V and J calls and clone size come from that table. This sample gives about 190,000 clones in total; approximately 78% of them show up just once. Over 12% of the sample comes from the top ten.

Sequenced input: PBMCs. This clonotype originated in a woman in her 30s in good health and CMV-seropositive. The rearranged chain carries TRBV27 and TRBJ1-2; a weak D assignment points to TRBD1 (6 bases agree). The DNA sequence is given as TGTGCCAGCAGTTCAGGACAGTACTATGGCTACACCTTC. This encodes CASSSGQYYGYTF.